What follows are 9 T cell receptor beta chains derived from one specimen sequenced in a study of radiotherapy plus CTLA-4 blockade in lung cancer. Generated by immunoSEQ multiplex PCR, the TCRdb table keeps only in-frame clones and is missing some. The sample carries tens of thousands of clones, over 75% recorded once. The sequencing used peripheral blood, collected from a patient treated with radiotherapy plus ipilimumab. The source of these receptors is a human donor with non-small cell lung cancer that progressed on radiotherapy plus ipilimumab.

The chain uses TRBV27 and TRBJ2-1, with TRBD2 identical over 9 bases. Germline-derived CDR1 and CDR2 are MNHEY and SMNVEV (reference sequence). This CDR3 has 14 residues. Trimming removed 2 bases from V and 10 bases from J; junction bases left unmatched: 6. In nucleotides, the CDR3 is TGTGCCAGCAGTTTAAAGACTAGCGGAGGGGAGCAGTTCTTC. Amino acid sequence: CASSLKTSGGEQFF.

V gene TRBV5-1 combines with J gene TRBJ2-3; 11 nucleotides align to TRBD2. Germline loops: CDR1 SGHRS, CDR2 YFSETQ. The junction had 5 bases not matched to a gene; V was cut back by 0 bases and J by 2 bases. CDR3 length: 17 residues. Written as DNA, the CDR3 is TGCGCCAGCAGCTTGGCGGTAGCGGGAGGGCACACAGATACGCAGTATTTT. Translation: CASSLAVAGGHTDTQYF.

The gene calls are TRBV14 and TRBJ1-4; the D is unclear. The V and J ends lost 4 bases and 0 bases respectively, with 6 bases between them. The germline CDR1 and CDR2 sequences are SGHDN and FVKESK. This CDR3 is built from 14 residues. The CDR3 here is CASSPLTTNEKLFF. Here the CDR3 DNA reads TGTGCCAGCAGCCCCCTGACAACTAATGAAAAACTGTTTTTT. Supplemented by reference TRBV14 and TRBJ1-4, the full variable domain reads EAGVTQFPSHSVIEKGQTVTLRCDPISGHDNLYWYRRVMGKEIKFLLHFVKESKQDESGMPNNRFLAERTGGTYSTLKVQPAELEDSGVYFCASSPLTTNEKLFFGSGTQLSVL.

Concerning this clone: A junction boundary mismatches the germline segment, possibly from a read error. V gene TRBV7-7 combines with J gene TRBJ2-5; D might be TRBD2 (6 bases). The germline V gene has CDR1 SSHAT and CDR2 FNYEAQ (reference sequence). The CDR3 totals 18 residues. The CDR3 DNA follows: TGTGCTAGCAGCTTAGATGGCGGCGGGGCGGCGTGGGGAGAGACCCAGTACTTC. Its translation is CASSLDGGGAAWGETQYF.

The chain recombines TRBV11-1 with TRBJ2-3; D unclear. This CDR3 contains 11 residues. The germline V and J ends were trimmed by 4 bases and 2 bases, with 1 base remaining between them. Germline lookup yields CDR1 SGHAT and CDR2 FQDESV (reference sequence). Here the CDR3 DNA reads TGTGCCAGCAGCTACACAGATACGCAGTATTTT. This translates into CASSYTDTQYF.

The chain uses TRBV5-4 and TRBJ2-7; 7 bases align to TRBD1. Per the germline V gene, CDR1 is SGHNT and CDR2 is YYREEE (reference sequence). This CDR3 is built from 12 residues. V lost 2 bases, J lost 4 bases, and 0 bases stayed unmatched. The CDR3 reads CASSLQGYEQYF. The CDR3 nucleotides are TGTGCCAGCAGCTTACAGGGGTACGAGCAGTACTTC.

The CDR3 DNA is TGTGCCAGCAGTGATCTGGTTACGAACTACGAGCAGTACGTC. Encoded protein: CASSDLVTNYEQYV. This sequence joins TRBV6-4 and TRBJ2-7; D uncertain. CDR1 is MRHNA and CDR2 is SNTAGT in the germline V gene. The CDR3 is 14 amino acids. With 3 bases removed from V and 3 bases from J, the gap between germline ends came to 12 bases.

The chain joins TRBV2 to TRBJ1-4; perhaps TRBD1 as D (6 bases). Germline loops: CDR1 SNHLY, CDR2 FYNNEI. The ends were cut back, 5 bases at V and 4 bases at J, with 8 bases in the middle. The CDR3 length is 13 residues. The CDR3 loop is CASSRTVNEKLFF. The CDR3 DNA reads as TGTGCCAGCAGTCGGACAGTTAATGAAAAACTGTTTTTT.

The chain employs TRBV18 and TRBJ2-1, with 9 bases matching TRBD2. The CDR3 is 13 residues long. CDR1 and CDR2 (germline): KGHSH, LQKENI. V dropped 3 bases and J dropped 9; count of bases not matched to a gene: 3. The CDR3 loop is CASSPIAGVEQFF. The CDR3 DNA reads TGTGCCAGCTCACCGATAGCGGGAGTTGAGCAGTTCTTC. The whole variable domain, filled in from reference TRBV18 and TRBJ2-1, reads NAGVMQNPRHLVRRRGQEARLRCSPMKGHSHVYWYRQLPEEGLKFMVYLQKENIIDESGMPKERFSAEFPKEGPSILRIQQVVRGDSAAYFCASSPIAGVEQFFGPGTRLTVL.